A selection of T cell receptor beta chains follows, all from one sample in a study of blood T cell repertoires in COVID-19. Generated by immunoSEQ multiplex PCR, the TCRdb table keeps only in-frame clones and is missing some. The sample gives fewer than 110,000 clones, over 80% of which show up once; less than 7.5% is in the top ten. The sequenced sample was peripheral blood. The source is a man aged 45 to 65 with active COVID-19. The conserved cysteine and the conserved F or W are not part of the CDR3 here.

V	J	CDR3
TRBV11-2	TRBJ2-1	ASSFREGYNEQF
TRBV2	TRBJ2-1	ASVPGQGYNEQF
TRBV5-6	TRBJ2-5	ASSSRGLAGLQVGETQY
TRBV28	TRBJ2-4	ASSFRTQKNIQY
TRBV30	TRBJ1-3	AWIKEWGLATIY
TRBV7-8	TRBJ1-4	ASSLGQSNEKLF
TRBV19	TRBJ2-7	ASSIEFDPGGPSYEQY
TRBV11-1	TRBJ1-5	ASSLGPGIDQPQH
TRBV11-2	TRBJ2-1	ASSLGWTSGEQF
TRBV3-1/TRBV3-2	TRBJ1-2	ASSQGTGVGYT
TRBV5-1	TRBJ2-1	ASSLGTSGRGEQF
TRBV5-1	TRBJ2-6	ASSLGSSGAGANVLT
TRBV24-1	TRBJ1-2	ATSDSGRGQQIYGYT
TRBV4-1	TRBJ1-6	ASSQGTPGGSRFLH
TRBV14	TRBJ2-7	ASSQEGRAYEQY
TRBV5-8	TRBJ1-5	ASTVITPGSNQPQH
TRBV3-1/TRBV3-2	TRBJ2-1	ASSLSGTRSRNEQF
TRBV7-6	TRBJ2-1	ASSLAPSVYNEQF
TRBV29-1	TRBJ2-2	SGTGERNTGELF
TRBV5-1	TRBJ2-3	ASQIGGDFSTDTQY
TRBV7-9	TRBJ2-3	ASSGTGGFKGDTQY
TRBV14	TRBJ1-6	ASSYGVRINSPLH
TRBV5-4	TRBJ2-7	ASSPGQGAKYEQY
TRBV7-9	TRBJ1-1	ASSSPQGTEAF
TRBV5-6	TRBJ2-4	ASRRRKRELPKNIQY
TRBV5-1	TRBJ2-1	ASSLSGSSYNEQF
TRBV20-1	TRBJ1-1	SATTVDEAF
TRBV20-1	TRBJ2-4	SARQRGIQY
TRBV28	TRBJ1-3	ASSIGTNSGNTIY
TRBV5-4	TRBJ2-1	ASSPPLTSDEQF
TRBV5-1	TRBJ2-1	ASSLGGREQF
TRBV12-3/TRBV12-4	TRBJ2-2	ASSLVVPGELF
TRBV30	TRBJ2-7	ACWAGAYEQY
TRBV27	TRBJ2-5	ASSPGGETQY
TRBV28	TRBJ2-3	ASSPAGLPPDTQY
TRBV12-3/TRBV12-4	TRBJ2-5	ASSLYSYETQY
TRBV5-5	TRBJ1-1	ASSYRVSYTEAF
TRBV30	TRBJ1-1	AWTREDWNTEAF
TRBV19	TRBJ1-4	ASSILSGMSEKLF
TRBV7-2	TRBJ2-5	ASSLGTGAGETQY
TRBV6-5	TRBJ2-2	ATPDKSNTGELF
TRBV12-5	TRBJ2-2	ASGLGRVGNTGELF
TRBV19	TRBJ2-2	ASRRTTDTGELF
TRBV12-3/TRBV12-4	TRBJ2-1	ASSSRNEQF
TRBV6-2/TRBV6-3	TRBJ1-1	ASSRRGQGPAEAF
TRBV28	TRBJ1-2	ASSPRVHGYT
TRBV2	TRBJ1-5	ASSETVQPQH
TRBV6-5	TRBJ2-1	ASLGAKSSYNEQF
TRBV4-1	TRBJ2-3	ASSQDATSAKSYTDTQY
TRBV24-1	TRBJ2-2	ATSDFTGTRNTGELF
TRBV19	TRBJ2-3	ASGHPGLDTQY
TRBV29-1	TRBJ2-3	SGSSSGGTDTQY
TRBV27	TRBJ2-5	ASSPRLGGSGEPQY
TRBV2	TRBJ2-2	ASSESSSQASGELF